Given below is one TCR beta chain in context. The target antigen is unknown. An end of the junction differs from the germline gene, which may be a read error. The data belong to a study of T cells in Graves' hyperthyroidism and ophthalmopathy. Study findings and constraints: Most thyroid-expanded clonotypes above 0.001 were also found in blood.

This CDR3 comprises 16 residues. Germline assignment: CDR1 MNHEY and CDR2 SVGEGT. RNA transcripts gave rise to amplified TCR beta CDR3 regions. The HTBI primer set drove a first-round RT-PCR of the TCR CDR3. TCRdb redid the calling of the multiplex PCR reads with MiXCR, one entry per CDR3 protein. The sample includes roughly 350,000 distinct CDR3 sequences, roughly 13% of them seen just once. Specimen: blood. This chain uses TRBV6-2 or TRBV6-3 with TRBJ2-6, with 7 positions matching TRBD1. The sequence derives from a middle-aged woman with Graves' ophthalmopathy. CDR3 in DNA: TGTGCCGGCAGGGGGACAGCGGACTCTGGGGCCAACGTCCTGACTTTC. As protein: CAGRGTADSGANVLTF.